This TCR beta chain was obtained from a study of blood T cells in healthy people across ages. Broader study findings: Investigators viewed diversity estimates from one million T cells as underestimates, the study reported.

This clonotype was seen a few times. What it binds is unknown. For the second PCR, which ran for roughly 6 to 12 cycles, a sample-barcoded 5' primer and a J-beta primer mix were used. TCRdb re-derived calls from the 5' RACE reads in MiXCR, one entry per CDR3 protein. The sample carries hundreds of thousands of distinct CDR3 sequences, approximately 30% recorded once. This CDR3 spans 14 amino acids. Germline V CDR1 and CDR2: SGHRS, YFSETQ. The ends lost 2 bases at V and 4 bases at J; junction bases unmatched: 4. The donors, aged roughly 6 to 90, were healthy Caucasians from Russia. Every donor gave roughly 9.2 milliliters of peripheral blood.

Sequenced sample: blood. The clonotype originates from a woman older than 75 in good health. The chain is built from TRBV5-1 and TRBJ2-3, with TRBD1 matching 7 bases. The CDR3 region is CASSFTGDPDTQYF. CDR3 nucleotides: TGCGCCAGCAGCTTTACAGGGGACCCAGATACGCAGTATTTT.